The rows below give T cell receptor beta chains drawn from one sample of a study of cytomegalovirus exposure and HLA in healthy donors. The data were produced by immunoSEQ multiplex PCR, yet TCRdb's version contains in-frame clones alone and is incomplete. Altogether 90,000 to 110,000 clones are present, 65% to 80% being singletons, with the ten largest covering around 6%. Material: PBMCs. These receptors were taken from a male donor in good health and CMV-seronegative. Each CDR3 is given with its conserved first and last residue.

J gene: TRBJ2-5
V gene: TRBV10-2
CDR3 protein: CASSVGQKETQYF

J gene: TRBJ2-3
V gene: TRBV5-1
CDR3 protein: CASSGAVIGTDTQYF

J gene: TRBJ1-2
V gene: TRBV5-4
CDR3 protein: CASSWTGWNGYTF

J gene: TRBJ1-6
V gene: TRBV6-1
CDR3 protein: CASSPTGPYNSPLHF

J gene: TRBJ1-1
V gene: TRBV18
CDR3 protein: CASSPRSQGGTEAFF

J gene: TRBJ2-7
V gene: TRBV27
CDR3 protein: CASSYSSRSYEQYF

J gene: TRBJ2-3
V gene: TRBV27
CDR3 protein: CASSPLGLGLADTQYF

J gene: TRBJ2-7
V gene: TRBV7-6
CDR3 protein: CASSLAVDRGQYF

J gene: TRBJ2-5
V gene: TRBV29-1
CDR3 protein: CSVGGSLSETQYF

J gene: TRBJ2-2
V gene: TRBV2
CDR3 protein: CASRRDTNTGELFF

J gene: TRBJ2-5
V gene: TRBV5-4
CDR3 protein: CASSSSMGGTLETQYF

J gene: TRBJ2-2
V gene: TRBV7-9
CDR3 protein: CASSVRDSLQVF

J gene: TRBJ1-6
V gene: TRBV30
CDR3 protein: CAWSAGSVANSPLHF

J gene: TRBJ2-1
V gene: TRBV6-1
CDR3 protein: CASSGLSGSSTYNEQFF

J gene: TRBJ1-2
V gene: TRBV4-3
CDR3 protein: CASSRTLTGGDGDGYTF

J gene: TRBJ2-1
V gene: TRBV19
CDR3 protein: CASSIRQGLGEFF

J gene: TRBJ2-7
V gene: TRBV7-9
CDR3 protein: CASGTQYNTYEQYF

J gene: TRBJ2-3
V gene: TRBV7-3
CDR3 protein: CASSLGLAVQDTQYF

J gene: TRBJ1-5
V gene: TRBV18
CDR3 protein: CASSPPPGAEQPQHF

J gene: TRBJ1-1
V gene: TRBV11-3
CDR3 protein: CASSFPSNRVGAFF

J gene: TRBJ1-5
V gene: TRBV7-9
CDR3 protein: CATRGKANQPQHF

J gene: TRBJ2-1
V gene: TRBV4-2
CDR3 protein: CASTTSGSSYNEQFF

J gene: TRBJ2-3
V gene: TRBV5-1
CDR3 protein: CASSFGAGGTDTQYF

J gene: TRBJ1-1
V gene: TRBV11-2
CDR3 protein: CASSLGQGAVDTEAFF

J gene: TRBJ2-5
V gene: TRBV13
CDR3 protein: CASSLRGFEETQYF

J gene: TRBJ2-7
V gene: TRBV29-1
CDR3 protein: CSAAESTYEQYF

J gene: TRBJ2-1
V gene: TRBV10-3
CDR3 protein: CAITGDSYNEQFF

J gene: TRBJ2-7
V gene: TRBV7-2
CDR3 protein: CASSLDRDRIYEQYF

J gene: TRBJ2-7
V gene: TRBV19
CDR3 protein: CASSYGTSGYEQYF

J gene: TRBJ2-1
V gene: TRBV11-2
CDR3 protein: CASSLAGLAGGFNEQFF

J gene: TRBJ2-3
V gene: TRBV10-3
CDR3 protein: CAISERSGRARDTQYF

J gene: TRBJ2-7
V gene: TRBV7-9
CDR3 protein: CASSLGGSGEQYF

J gene: TRBJ2-3
V gene: TRBV2
CDR3 protein: CASSGRTDTQYF

J gene: TRBJ1-5
V gene: TRBV7-8
CDR3 protein: CASRPGRGGDQPQHF

J gene: TRBJ2-7
V gene: TRBV4-1
CDR3 protein: CASSQEWSSGRGEQYF

J gene: TRBJ2-5
V gene: TRBV21-1
CDR3 protein: CASSKDIKRYLQETQYF

J gene: TRBJ1-1
V gene: TRBV11-3
CDR3 protein: CASSLSDRFYTEAFF

J gene: TRBJ2-7
V gene: TRBV7-2
CDR3 protein: CASSLLVAGGEQYF

J gene: TRBJ2-7
V gene: TRBV5-4
CDR3 protein: CASSALARGSSYEQYF

J gene: TRBJ2-1
V gene: TRBV5-1
CDR3 protein: CASSFVISGRNEQFF

J gene: TRBJ2-5
V gene: TRBV19
CDR3 protein: CASGGLAVEETQYF

J gene: TRBJ1-1
V gene: TRBV18
CDR3 protein: CASSGTGDTEAFF

J gene: TRBJ1-1
V gene: TRBV7-6
CDR3 protein: CASSSNGREGSLAAFF

J gene: TRBJ2-1
V gene: TRBV7-9
CDR3 protein: CASSLIISYNEQFF

J gene: TRBJ1-2
V gene: TRBV5-1
CDR3 protein: CASSLGQGSGYTF

J gene: TRBJ1-3
V gene: TRBV28
CDR3 protein: CASYSGNTIYF

J gene: TRBJ1-5
V gene: TRBV2
CDR3 protein: CASLFSGGMPQHF

J gene: TRBJ2-7
V gene: TRBV7-2
CDR3 protein: CASSLGTSGSAVYEQYF

J gene: TRBJ1-1
V gene: TRBV28
CDR3 protein: CASSRGDLPNTEAFF

J gene: TRBJ2-1
V gene: TRBV28
CDR3 protein: CASSLDRGSDEQFF

J gene: TRBJ2-2
V gene: TRBV27
CDR3 protein: CASSGTGGWELFF

J gene: TRBJ2-5
V gene: TRBV6-1
CDR3 protein: CASSRDRVETQYF